The 22 T cell receptor beta chains given below trace back to one sample, sequenced in a study of immune evolution from preneoplasia to lung adenocarcinoma. The protocol was immunoSEQ multiplex PCR, while the TCRdb copy is restricted to in-frame clones and leaves out a portion. This sample carries 6,000 to 6,500 clones, around four fifths of them seen once, and the ten largest clones take under 3.5%. Sequencing was performed on FFPE lung adenocarcinoma in situ tissue. All receptors derive from a donor at least 70 years old with lung adenocarcinoma.

V gene TRBV5-1 combines with J gene TRBJ2-1; 10 bases line up with TRBD2. V gave up 7 bases and J gave up 2 bases; unmatched junction bases: 6. From germline, CDR1 is SGHRS and CDR2 YFSETQ. The CDR3 is 15 amino acids. The CDR3 here is CASGRLAGPYNEQFF. The CDR3 DNA is TGCGCCAGCGGACGACTAGCGGGCCCCTACAATGAGCAGTTCTTC.

The chain links TRBV19 to TRBJ1-1, with 7 nucleotides matching TRBD1. The CDR3 runs 11 residues. The trim removed 7 bases at V and 6 bases at J, leaving 2 bases unmatched. The germline gives CDR1 LNHDA, CDR2 SQIVND (reference sequence). The CDR3 spells CASTQGAEAFF. In DNA form, the CDR3 reads TGTGCCAGTACCCAGGGGGCTGAAGCTTTCTTT.

This clone came up once. The gene calls are TRBV21-1 and TRBJ2-4; the DNA was not compared with TRBD2, the D call given in the table. TRBV21-1 is noted as a pseudogene. The CDR3 length is 20 residues. The CDR3 region has the DNA TGTGCCAGCAGCAAATTAAAGCGGGGGCAAGGGAAACTAGCCAAAAACATTCAGTACTTC. This sequence encodes CASSKLKRGQGKLAKNIQYF.

The chain is built from TRBV25-1 and TRBJ2-2; tentatively, D is TRBD1 or TRBD2 (5 bases each). This CDR3 has 14 residues. Deletions cut 8 bases from V and 4 bases from J, with 14 bases between. The germline CDR1 and CDR2 sequences are MGHDK and SYGVNS. CDR3 loop: CASQRDQGTGELFF. CDR3 sequence (DNA): TGTGCCAGCCAGAGGGACCAAGGCACCGGGGAGCTGTTTTTT.

The gene calls are TRBV6-1 and TRBJ2-7; 10 bases are shared with TRBD1. Germline V gene lookup returns CDR1 MNHNS and CDR2 SASEGT. The V and J ends lost 6 bases and 2 bases, in that order; junction bases with no gene match: 7. CDR3 size: 15 residues. The CDR3 DNA reads TGTGCCAGCAGCAACCGGGACAGGGGACCCTACGAGCAGTACTTC. Its translation: CASSNRDRGPYEQYF.

The V and J genes are TRBV4-1 and TRBJ1-1; D ambiguous. Germline V gene lookup returns CDR1 MGHRA and CDR2 YSYEKL. The V gene lost 1 base and the J gene lost 1 base, with 16 bases spanning the gap. This CDR3 has 17 residues. This CDR3 reads CASSQGLSDSWNTEAFF. CDR3 DNA sequence: TGCGCCAGCAGCCAAGGTCTGTCGGACTCCTGGAACACTGAAGCTTTCTTT.

This clone has more than one count but fewer than ten. This chain connects TRBV7-9 to TRBJ1-2; 7 bases match TRBD1. Germline V gives CDR1 SEHNR, CDR2 FQNEAQ (reference sequence). The CDR3 is made up of 13 amino acids. V gave up 6 bases and J gave up 4 bases; unmatched junction bases: 5. The CDR3 region has the DNA TGTGCCAGCAGTTTCAGGGGGAGCTATGGCTACACCTTC. Protein product: CASSFRGSYGYTF.

The V and J genes are TRBV5-3 and TRBJ1-2, with 7 bases that match TRBD1. TRBV5-3 is an ORF, with its function uncertain. The CDR3 is made up of 14 amino acids. The V gene end was trimmed by 4 bases and the J gene end by 6 bases; junction bases not matched to a gene: 9. CDR3 loop: CARSLVPGGDGYTF. Here the CDR3 DNA reads TGTGCCAGAAGCCTGGTCCCAGGGGGGGATGGCTACACCTTC.

This clone is a singleton in its sample. The chain employs TRBV18 and TRBJ2-7; D possibly corresponds to TRBD1 (6 bases). CDR3 length equals 16 residues. Trimming cost V 2 bases and J 0 bases, with 14 bases left between them. Germline-derived CDR1 and CDR2 are KGHSH and LQKENI. The DNA for the CDR3 is TGTGCCAGCTCACCAGTCGGTCTAGGGGGCTCCTACGAGCAGTACTTC. Protein product: CASSPVGLGGSYEQYF.

As to this clone: The sample holds other DNA sequences that translate to the same CDR3. The J gene is TRBJ1-5, the V gene TRBV6-5; D unresolved. Trimming left V 7 bases short and J 10 bases short, with 8 bases between. The CDR3 is 10 amino acids. Per the germline V gene, CDR1 is MNHEY and CDR2 is SVGAGI. DNA for the CDR3: TGTGCCAGCAAGGGTCAACCCCAGCATTTT. It specifies CASKGQPQHF.

The J gene is TRBJ1-4, the V gene TRBV5-4, with D perhaps TRBD1 (5 bases). Germline V gives CDR1 SGHNT, CDR2 YYREEE (reference sequence). The CDR3 consists of 13 residues. V was shortened by 7 bases and J by 8 bases, with 15 bases between the two germline ends. The CDR3 DNA reads TGTGCCAGCTCTGGGGCGGCGGGCGAAAAACTGTTTTTT. Translating gives CASSGAAGEKLFF.

This clone appeared a single time. The rearrangement joins TRBV7-9 to TRBJ1-2; D perhaps matches TRBD1 (6 bases). V was trimmed by 5 bases and J by 7 bases, leaving 20 bases between them. Germline lookup yields CDR1 SEHNR and CDR2 FQNEAQ (reference sequence). The CDR3 spans 15 residues. The CDR3 reads CASSPRVRGAGGYTF. The CDR3, as DNA: TGTGCCAGCAGCCCCCGGGTGCGGGGGGCTGGTGGCTACACCTTC.

The V call is TRBV5-1, the J call TRBJ2-5, with TRBD2 matching over 15 bases. CDR3 size: 20 residues. CDR1 and CDR2 (germline): SGHRS, YFSETQ. The junction had 17 bases not matched to a gene; V was cut back by 4 bases and J by 4 bases. The CDR3 DNA reads TGCGCCAGCAGCCCGAAAGACCTTGGACTAGCGGGAGGGGATAGAGAGACCCAGTACTTC. It encodes CASSPKDLGLAGGDRETQYF.

The J gene is TRBJ1-4, the V gene TRBV27; maybe TRBD1 (5 bases). The V end lost 4 bases, the J end lost 1 base, and 10 bases lay between the germline ends. The CDR3 is made up of 15 amino acids. CDR1 is MNHEY and CDR2 is SMNVEV in the germline V gene (reference sequence). The CDR3 region is CASSYRDGTNEKLFF. The CDR3, as DNA: TGTGCCAGCAGTTACCGGGACGGAACTAATGAAAAACTGTTTTTT.

The chain is built from TRBV21-1 and TRBJ2-7; the tabulated D call, TRBD1, remains unverified against the DNA. TRBV21-1 is assigned pseudogene status. This CDR3 comprises 16 residues. For the CDR3, the DNA is TGTGCCAGCAGCACGCAAAGTCGGGACAGATTCTCCGAGCAGTACTTC. This encodes CASSTQSRDRFSEQYF.

The chain recombines TRBV5-1 with TRBJ2-6; D remains ambiguous. In germline, CDR1 is SGHRS, CDR2 YFSETQ. The CDR3 extends over 15 amino acids. Trimming took 0 bases from V and 0 from J, leaving 4 bases between them. CDR3 coding DNA: TGCGCCAGCAGCTTGGTGCTCTCTGGGGCCAACGTCCTGACTTTC. This codes for CASSLVLSGANVLTF.

Here the CDR3 DNA reads TGTGCCAGCAGTTACTCAGGGAGGGCCGCCTACGAGCAGTACTTC. Encoded protein: CASSYSGRAAYEQYF. The rearrangement joins TRBV6-5 to TRBJ2-7; the match to TRBD2 covers 7 bases. CDR3 size: 15 residues. Losses at the gene ends were 0 bases for V and 2 bases for J; bases not matched to a gene: 4. Germline V gene data show CDR1 as MNHEY and CDR2 as SVGAGI.

The genes are TRBV9 and TRBJ2-3; 9 nucleotides agree with TRBD2. CDR3 length equals 16 residues. CDR1 SGDLS and CDR2 YYNGEE come from the germline V gene. Losses at the gene ends were 3 bases for V and 2 bases for J; bases not matched to a gene: 7. CDR3 sequence (DNA): TGTGCCAGCAGCGCCGGTAGCGGGAGCATCACAGATACGCAGTATTTT. This codes for CASSAGSGSITDTQYF. Using reference TRBV9 and TRBJ2-3 for the parts outside the CDR3, the full variable domain is DSGVTQTPKHLITATGQRVTLRCSPRSGDLSVYWYQQSLDQGLQFLIQYYNGEERAKGNILERFSAQQFPDLHSELNLSSLELGDSALYFCASSAGSGSITDTQYFGPGTRLTVL.

This chain joins TRBV27 and TRBJ2-1; a weak D match, TRBD2 (6 bases). The ends were cut back, 8 bases at V and 3 bases at J, with 14 bases in the middle. In germline, CDR1 is MNHEY, CDR2 SMNVEV (reference sequence). The CDR3 is 14 amino acids. The CDR3 protein is CASGYSGHYNEQFF. The CDR3 nucleotides read TGTGCCAGCGGGTATAGCGGCCACTACAATGAGCAGTTCTTC.

The genes are TRBV4-1 and TRBJ2-7; 8 bases match TRBD2. CDR3 length: 14 amino acids. Germline trimming cut 1 base from V and 3 bases from J; bases unmatched to any gene: 2. Germline V gene sequence: CDR1 MGHRA, CDR2 YSYEKL. As DNA, the CDR3 is TGCGCCAGCAGCCAAGGAAGCGGGAGCTACGAGCAGTACTTC. Protein: CASSQGSGSYEQYF.

The chain is built from TRBV12-5 and TRBJ2-1; D is uncertain. The CDR3 has 16 amino acids. The V and J ends lost 6 bases and 6 bases respectively, with 21 bases between them. Germline-derived CDR1 and CDR2 are LGHNT and FRNRAP. CDR3 nucleotides: TGTGCTAGTGGCTACGCTTCCGGGTCAACGTTCAATGAGCAGTTCTTC. Amino acids: CASGYASGSTFNEQFF.

The V and J genes are TRBV11-3 and TRBJ2-7; D is unresolved. This CDR3 has 14 amino acids. Trimming removed 2 bases from V and 0 bases from J, with 8 bases in between. Germline loops: CDR1 SGHNT, CDR2 YENEEA. The CDR3, as DNA: TGTGCCAGCAGCTTATCTCACAGCTCCTACGAGCAGTACTTC. This codes for CASSLSHSSYEQYF.